This entry concerns a single TCR beta chain. CDR3 length: 14 amino acids. CDR1 and CDR2 (germline): LNHDA, SQIVND (reference sequence). J gave up 3 bases and V 10 bases, and 6 bases lay outside the gene matches. The sample belongs to a study of blood T cell repertoires in COVID-19. About the research overall: T cells, B-cell-depleted T cells, or PBMCs supplied cDNA or gDNA.

Original data processing: From reference gene primer amplification, estimates of nucleated cell counts were derived. Measured with immunoSEQ multiplex PCR; TCRdb has only the in-frame clones, and not every one. That table gives V, J and clone size, and the DNA gave D and trimming. The sample consists of around 170,000 clones, around 80% of them appearing once. Sample: peripheral blood. The V call is TRBV19, the J call TRBJ2-2; 9 bases line up with TRBD1. This TCR was recovered from a man aged 65 to 85 with active or convalescent COVID-19. CDR3 sequence (DNA): TGTGCCACTGCGGACAGGGGAGACACCGGGGAGCTGTTTTTT. Its protein is CATADRGDTGELFF.